Listed here are 9 T cell receptor beta chains from one sample, sequenced in a study of blood T cells in healthy people across ages. With a J-beta primer mix and a sample-barcoded 5' primer, a second PCR ran about 7 to 12 cycles. In TCRdb, the 5' RACE reads were re-called with MiXCR into one record per CDR3 protein. The data contain about a million distinct CDR3 sequences, approximately 50% of them singletons. Sequenced: blood. The source is a woman aged 55-70 years in good health.

The chain has TRBV6-5 and TRBJ1-1; D is unclear. The CDR3 sequence is 13 residues long. V was trimmed by 6 bases and J by 6 bases, leaving 14 bases between them. The germline CDR1 and CDR2 sequences are MNHEY and SVGAGI. In DNA, the CDR3 is TGTGCCAGCAGCCGGGTTGATGGTGCTGAAGCTTTCTTT. It is translated as CASSRVDGAEAFF.

This clonotype appeared a few times. V usage is TRBV6-7 and J usage is TRBJ2-7; D perhaps matches TRBD2 (7 bases). TRBV6-7 is an ORF, with its function uncertain. V was clipped by 8 bases and J by 2 bases, with 16 bases between them. The CDR3 loop spans 14 amino acids. The CDR3 nucleotides are TGTGCCAGCCTGAGGGGGAGGGCCGCCTACGAGCAGTACTTC. Amino acids: CASLRGRAAYEQYF.

This clonotype showed up just a few times. The CDR3 nucleotides are TGTGCCAGCAGCATCGGGGACAGGACCACAGATACGCAGTATTTT. As protein: CASSIGDRTTDTQYF. The chain links TRBV7-9 to TRBJ2-3, with 8 bases lining up with TRBD1. Per germline, CDR1 SEHNR and CDR2 FQNEAQ (reference sequence). The junction had 6 bases not matched to a gene; V was cut back by 5 bases and J by 2 bases. The CDR3 has 15 residues.

This clonotype was seen a few times. The chain has TRBV7-2 and TRBJ2-5; D is possibly TRBD2 (6 bases). Trimming cost V 3 bases and J 1 base, with 18 bases left between them. The CDR3 runs to 17 residues. CDR1 and CDR2 from the germline V gene are SGHTA and FQGNSA. CDR3 amino acids: CASSFTPLGRRQETQYF. The CDR3 DNA reads as TGTGCCAGCAGCTTTACCCCTTTAGGGAGGCGCCAAGAGACCCAGTACTTC.

The gene calls are TRBV7-9 and TRBJ2-1; 8 bases map to TRBD1. The length of the CDR3 is 15 residues. V lost 3 bases, J lost 9 bases, and 10 bases stayed unmatched. CDR1 is SEHNR, CDR2 FQNEAQ, per germline (reference sequence). The CDR3 sequence is CASSFGQGPLTEQFF. Written as DNA, the CDR3 is TGTGCCAGCAGCTTCGGACAGGGCCCGTTGACTGAGCAGTTCTTC. Drawing the rest from reference TRBV7-9 and TRBJ2-1, the complete variable domain is DTGVSQNPRHKITKRGQNVTFRCDPISEHNRLYWYRQTLGQGPEFLTYFQNEAQLEKSRLLSDRFSAERPKGSFSTLEIQRTEQGDSAMYLCASSFGQGPLTEQFFGPGTRLTVL.

The CDR3 spells CASSQSGAGGYTF. CDR3 nucleotides: TGTGCCAGCAGCCAATCCGGCGCGGGGGGCTACACCTTC. The chain recombines TRBV14 with TRBJ1-2, with D unresolved. From germline, CDR1 is SGHDN and CDR2 FVKESK. V shed 2 bases and J shed 8 bases, with 12 bases lying between them. This CDR3 is built from 13 residues.

This clonotype was detected a few times. This sequence joins TRBV24-1 and TRBJ2-5, with 10 bases that match TRBD1. The DNA end favors TRBJ2-7, so the J call may be wrong. CDR3 size: 14 residues. Germline-derived CDR1 and CDR2 are KGHDR and SFDVKD. CDR3 amino acids: CATSDPDRGGEQYF. The DNA of the CDR3 is TGTGCCACCAGTGATCCGGACAGGGGGGGCGAGCAGTACTTC.

The chain joins TRBV6-6 to TRBJ2-7, with TRBD2 matching over 9 bases. CDR1 is MNHNY, CDR2 SVGAGI, per germline (reference sequence). V lost 0 bases to trimming and J lost 0 bases; unmatched junction nucleotides: 3. The CDR3 totals 16 residues. The DNA for the CDR3 is TGTGCCAGCAGTTACTCGACTAGCGGTTACTCCTACGAGCAGTACTTC. It codes for CASSYSTSGYSYEQYF.

Concerning this clonotype: At one of its ends the junction is not consistent with the germline gene, which may arise from a read error. V and J are TRBV7-2 and TRBJ2-3; D is unclear. This CDR3 has 15 amino acids. Germline V CDR1 and CDR2: SGHTA, FQGNSA. The CDR3 DNA follows: TGTGCCGGCAGCTTACCATTAGGAGGCACAGATACGCAGTATTTT. Amino acid sequence: CAGSLPLGGTDTQYF.